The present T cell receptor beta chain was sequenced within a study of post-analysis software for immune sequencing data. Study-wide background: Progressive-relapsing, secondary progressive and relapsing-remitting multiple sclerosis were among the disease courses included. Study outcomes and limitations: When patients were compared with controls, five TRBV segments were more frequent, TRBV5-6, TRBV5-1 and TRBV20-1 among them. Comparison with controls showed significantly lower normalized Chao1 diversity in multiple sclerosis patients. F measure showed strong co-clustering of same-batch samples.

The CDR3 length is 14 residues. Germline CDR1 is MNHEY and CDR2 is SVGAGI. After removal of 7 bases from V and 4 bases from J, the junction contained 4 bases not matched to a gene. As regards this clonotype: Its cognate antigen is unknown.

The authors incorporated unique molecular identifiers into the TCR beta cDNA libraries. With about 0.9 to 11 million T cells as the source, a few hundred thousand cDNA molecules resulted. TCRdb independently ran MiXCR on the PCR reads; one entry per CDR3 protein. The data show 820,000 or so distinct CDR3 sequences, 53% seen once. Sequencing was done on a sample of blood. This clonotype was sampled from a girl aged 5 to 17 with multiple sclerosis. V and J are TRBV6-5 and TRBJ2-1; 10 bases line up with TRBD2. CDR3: CASISAGGYNEQFF. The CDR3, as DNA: TGTGCCAGCATCTCAGCGGGGGGGTACAATGAGCAGTTCTTC.